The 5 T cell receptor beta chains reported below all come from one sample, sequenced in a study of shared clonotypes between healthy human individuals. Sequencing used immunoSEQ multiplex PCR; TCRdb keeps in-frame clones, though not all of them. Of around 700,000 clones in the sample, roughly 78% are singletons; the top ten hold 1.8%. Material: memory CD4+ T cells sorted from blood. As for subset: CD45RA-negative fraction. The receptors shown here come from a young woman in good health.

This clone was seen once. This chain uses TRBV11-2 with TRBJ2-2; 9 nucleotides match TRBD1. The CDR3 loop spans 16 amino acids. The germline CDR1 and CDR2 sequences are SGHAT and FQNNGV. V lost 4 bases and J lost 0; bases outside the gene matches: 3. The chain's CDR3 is CASSWGQGANTGELFF. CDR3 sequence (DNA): TGTGCCAGCAGCTGGGGACAGGGCGCGAACACCGGGGAGCTGTTTTTT.

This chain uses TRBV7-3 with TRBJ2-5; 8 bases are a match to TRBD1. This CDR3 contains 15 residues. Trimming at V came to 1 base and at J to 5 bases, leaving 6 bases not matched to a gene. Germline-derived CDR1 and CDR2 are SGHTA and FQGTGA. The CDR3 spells CASSLRQGPGETQYF. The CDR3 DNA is TGTGCCAGCAGCTTAAGACAGGGGCCGGGGGAGACCCAGTACTTC.

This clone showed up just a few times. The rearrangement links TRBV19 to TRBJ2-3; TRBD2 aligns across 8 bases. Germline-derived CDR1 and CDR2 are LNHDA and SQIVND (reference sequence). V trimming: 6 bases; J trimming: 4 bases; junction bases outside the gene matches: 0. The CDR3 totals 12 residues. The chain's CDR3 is CASSGGADTQYF. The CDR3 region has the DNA TGTGCCAGTAGCGGGGGGGCAGATACGCAGTATTTT.

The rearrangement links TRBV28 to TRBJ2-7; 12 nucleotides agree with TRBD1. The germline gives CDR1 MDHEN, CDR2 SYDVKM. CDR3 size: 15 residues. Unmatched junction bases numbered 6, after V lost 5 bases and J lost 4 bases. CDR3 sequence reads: CASSPGTGGGYEQYF. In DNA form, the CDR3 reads TGTGCCAGCAGTCCCGGGACAGGGGGCGGGTACGAGCAGTACTTC.

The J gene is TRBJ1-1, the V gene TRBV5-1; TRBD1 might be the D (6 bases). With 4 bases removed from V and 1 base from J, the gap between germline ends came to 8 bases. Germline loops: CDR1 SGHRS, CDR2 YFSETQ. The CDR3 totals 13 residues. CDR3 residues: CASSRGQNTEAFF. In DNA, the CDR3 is TGCGCCAGCAGCCGGGGGCAGAACACTGAAGCTTTCTTT.